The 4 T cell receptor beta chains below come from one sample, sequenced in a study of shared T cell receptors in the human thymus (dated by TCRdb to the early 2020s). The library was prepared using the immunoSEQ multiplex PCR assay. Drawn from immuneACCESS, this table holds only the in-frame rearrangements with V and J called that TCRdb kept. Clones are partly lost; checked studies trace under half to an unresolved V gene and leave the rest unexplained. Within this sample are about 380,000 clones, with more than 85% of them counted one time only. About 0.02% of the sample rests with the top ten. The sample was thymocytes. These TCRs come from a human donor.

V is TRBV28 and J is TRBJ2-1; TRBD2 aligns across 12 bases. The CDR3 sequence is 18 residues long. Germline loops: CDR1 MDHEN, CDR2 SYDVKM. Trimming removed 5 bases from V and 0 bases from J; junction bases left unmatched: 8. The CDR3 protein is CASSPGLAGYISYNEQFF. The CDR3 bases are TGTGCCAGCAGTCCCGGACTAGCGGGATATATCTCCTACAATGAGCAGTTCTTC. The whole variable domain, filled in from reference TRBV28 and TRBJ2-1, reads DVKVTQSSRYLVKRTGEKVFLECVQDMDHENMFWYRQDPGLGLRLIYFSYDVKMKEKGDIPEGYSVSREKKERFSLILESASTNQTSMYLCASSPGLAGYISYNEQFFGPGTRLTVL.

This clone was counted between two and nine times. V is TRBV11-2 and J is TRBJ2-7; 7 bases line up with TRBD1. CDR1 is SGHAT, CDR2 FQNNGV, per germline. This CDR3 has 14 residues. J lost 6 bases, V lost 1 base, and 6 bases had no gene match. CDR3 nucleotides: TGTGCCAGCAGCTTAGGGACAGGCCATCTCGAGCAGTACTTC. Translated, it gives CASSLGTGHLEQYF.

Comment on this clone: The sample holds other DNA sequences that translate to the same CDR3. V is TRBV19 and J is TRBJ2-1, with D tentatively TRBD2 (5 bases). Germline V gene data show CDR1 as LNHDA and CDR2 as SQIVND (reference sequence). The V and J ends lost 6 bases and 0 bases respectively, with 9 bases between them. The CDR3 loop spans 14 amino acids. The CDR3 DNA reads TGTGCCAGTAGGGACCGGGACTCCTACAATGAGCAGTTCTTC. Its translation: CASRDRDSYNEQFF.

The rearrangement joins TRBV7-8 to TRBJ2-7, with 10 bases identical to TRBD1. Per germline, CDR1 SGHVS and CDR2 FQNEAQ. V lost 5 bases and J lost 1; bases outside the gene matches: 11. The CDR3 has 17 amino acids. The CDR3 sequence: CASSLGTGDPPSYEQYF. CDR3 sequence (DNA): TGTGCCAGCAGCCTTGGGACAGGGGATCCCCCTTCCTACGAGCAGTACTTC.